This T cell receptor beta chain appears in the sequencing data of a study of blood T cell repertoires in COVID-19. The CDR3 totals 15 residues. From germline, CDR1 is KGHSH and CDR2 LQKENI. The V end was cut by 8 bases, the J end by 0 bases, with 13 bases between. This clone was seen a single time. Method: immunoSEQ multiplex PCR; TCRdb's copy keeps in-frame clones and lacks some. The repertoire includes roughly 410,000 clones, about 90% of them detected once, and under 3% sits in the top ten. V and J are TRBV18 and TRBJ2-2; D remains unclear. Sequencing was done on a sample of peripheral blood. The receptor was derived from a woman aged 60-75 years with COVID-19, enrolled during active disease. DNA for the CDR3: TGTGCCAGCCATATTTTGGCAGCGAACACCGGGGAGCTGTTTTTT. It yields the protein CASHILAANTGELFF. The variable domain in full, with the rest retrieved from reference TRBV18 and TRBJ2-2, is NAGVMQNPRHLVRRRGQEARLRCSPMKGHSHVYWYRQLPEEGLKFMVYLQKENIIDESGMPKERFSAEFPKEGPSILRIQQVVRGDSAAYFCASHILAANTGELFFGEGSRLTVL.